These T cell receptor beta chains were read from a single sample in a study of shared clonotypes between healthy human individuals. TCRdb's copy holds only in-frame clones and misses some; the assay was immunoSEQ multiplex PCR. The data show about 610,000 clones, with almost 97% seen just once and 0.045% to 0.06% held by the top ten. What was sequenced was naive CD4+ T cells sorted from blood. All receptors come from a woman aged 30 to 39 in good health. CDR3s include the opening cysteine and the closing phenylalanine or tryptophan. D genes are given only for firm matches. Where a row states a size, it is once, few, many or the class of an expanded clone; other rows omit it.

j_call: TRBJ2-3; v_call: TRBV7-9; d_call: -; clone_size: -; cdr3_aa: CASRTSRGQAESTDTQYF; cdr3_nt: TGTGCCAGCAGAACGAGCCGGGGGCAGGCAGAAAGCACAGATACGCAGTATTTT
j_call: TRBJ2-7; v_call: TRBV28; d_call: -; clone_size: -; cdr3_aa: CASRPKGDPYEQYF; cdr3_nt: TGTGCCAGCAGACCAAAGGGGGACCCCTACGAGCAGTACTTC
j_call: TRBJ1-4; v_call: TRBV7-9; d_call: -; clone_size: -; cdr3_aa: CASSLGETGKHEKLFF; cdr3_nt: TGTGCCAGCAGCTTGGGGGAAACAGGGAAGCATGAAAAACTGTTTTTT
j_call: TRBJ1-1; v_call: TRBV19; d_call: -; clone_size: once; cdr3_aa: CASSLTENTEAFF; cdr3_nt: TGTGCCAGTAGTTTGACAGAGAACACTGAAGCTTTCTTT
j_call: TRBJ2-1; v_call: TRBV28; d_call: -; clone_size: -; cdr3_aa: CASLEKLNEQFF; cdr3_nt: TGTGCCAGCCTGGAGAAACTGAATGAGCAGTTCTTC
j_call: TRBJ2-5; v_call: TRBV27; d_call: -; clone_size: once; cdr3_aa: CASSFSRGKTQYF; cdr3_nt: TGTGCCAGCAGTTTCTCCAGGGGAAAGACCCAGTACTTC
j_call: TRBJ1-5; v_call: TRBV21-1; d_call: -; clone_size: -; cdr3_aa: CALARYSGLDGNQPQHF; cdr3_nt: TGTGCCCTAGCCCGATACAGCGGTCTTGACGGCAATCAGCCCCAGCATTTT
j_call: TRBJ2-7; v_call: TRBV28; d_call: -; clone_size: -; cdr3_aa: CASSLASEGNYEQYF; cdr3_nt: TGTGCCAGCAGTTTAGCTTCGGAGGGCAACTACGAGCAGTACTTC
j_call: TRBJ1-1; v_call: TRBV27; d_call: -; clone_size: -; cdr3_aa: CASSLGLNTEAFF; cdr3_nt: TGTGCCAGCAGTCTCGGACTGAACACTGAAGCTTTCTTT
j_call: TRBJ2-2; v_call: TRBV18; d_call: -; clone_size: -; cdr3_aa: CASSPFGQGDSGELFF; cdr3_nt: TGTGCCAGCTCCCCCTTCGGGCAGGGAGATTCCGGGGAGCTGTTTTTT
j_call: TRBJ2-7; v_call: TRBV7-2; d_call: -; clone_size: -; cdr3_aa: CASSLAGLVRVFDNEQYF; cdr3_nt: TGTGCCAGCAGCTTAGCGGGACTGGTTCGAGTCTTTGATAACGAGCAGTACTTC
j_call: TRBJ2-1; v_call: TRBV4-1; d_call: TRBD2; clone_size: -; cdr3_aa: CASSHPQAGTKNFF; cdr3_nt: TGCGCCAGCAGCCATCCCCAGGCGGGGACTAAAAATTTCTTC
j_call: TRBJ1-4; v_call: TRBV7-9; d_call: TRBD1; clone_size: -; cdr3_aa: CASRRGHNEKLFF; cdr3_nt: TGTGCCTCCCGGAGGGGGCATAATGAAAAACTGTTTTTT
j_call: TRBJ1-6; v_call: TRBV7-6; d_call: -; clone_size: -; cdr3_aa: CASSQRGALNSPLHF; cdr3_nt: TGTGCCAGCAGTCAGAGGGGTGCTTTGAATTCACCCCTCCACTTT
j_call: TRBJ2-1; v_call: TRBV28; d_call: -; clone_size: -; cdr3_aa: CASSGVEQFF; cdr3_nt: TGTGCCAGCAGTGGGGTTGAGCAGTTCTTC
j_call: TRBJ2-3; v_call: TRBV28; d_call: TRBD1; clone_size: -; cdr3_aa: CASSSSGQGTDTQYF; cdr3_nt: TGTGCCAGCAGTTCCTCGGGACAGGGAACAGATACGCAGTATTTT
j_call: TRBJ2-1; v_call: TRBV7-2; d_call: -; clone_size: -; cdr3_aa: CASSVTPVGYNEQFF; cdr3_nt: TGTGCCAGCAGCGTGACCCCTGTGGGCTACAATGAGCAGTTCTTC
j_call: TRBJ1-1; v_call: TRBV5-1; d_call: -; clone_size: -; cdr3_aa: CASHKTEMRTEAFF; cdr3_nt: TGCGCCAGCCATAAGACCGAAATGAGGACTGAAGCTTTCTTT
j_call: TRBJ2-3; v_call: TRBV7-9; d_call: TRBD1; clone_size: once; cdr3_aa: CASSVPRTGVTDTQYF; cdr3_nt: TGTGCCAGCAGCGTACCACGGACAGGGGTCACAGATACGCAGTATTTT
j_call: TRBJ2-7; v_call: TRBV2; d_call: TRBD2; clone_size: -; cdr3_aa: CASSPGLAGGYEQYF; cdr3_nt: TGTGCCAGCAGTCCCGGACTAGCGGGAGGTTACGAGCAGTACTTC
j_call: TRBJ2-2; v_call: TRBV11-3; d_call: TRBD2; clone_size: -; cdr3_aa: CASSLGRGRRTGELFF; cdr3_nt: TGTGCCAGCAGCTTAGGTCGCGGGAGGAGGACCGGGGAGCTGTTTTTT
j_call: TRBJ2-5; v_call: TRBV5-1; d_call: TRBD2; clone_size: once; cdr3_aa: CASSFQGLAGQETQYF; cdr3_nt: TGCGCCAGCAGCTTCCAAGGACTAGCGGGACAAGAGACCCAGTACTTC
j_call: TRBJ1-1; v_call: TRBV11-2; d_call: -; clone_size: few; cdr3_aa: CASTQSMNTEAFF; cdr3_nt: TGTGCCAGCACCCAGTCCATGAACACTGAAGCTTTCTTT
j_call: TRBJ2-7; v_call: TRBV23-1; d_call: -; clone_size: -; cdr3_aa: CASSQPAAAFIEQYF; cdr3_nt: TGCGCCAGCAGTCAGCCGGCCGCAGCCTTCATCGAGCAGTACTTC
j_call: TRBJ1-5; v_call: TRBV2; d_call: TRBD1; clone_size: few; cdr3_aa: CASSRQGGGNQPQHF; cdr3_nt: TGTGCCAGCAGTAGACAGGGAGGGGGCAATCAGCCCCAGCATTTT
j_call: TRBJ1-3; v_call: TRBV5-1; d_call: -; clone_size: -; cdr3_aa: CASSWGTGSGNTIYF; cdr3_nt: TGCGCCAGCAGCTGGGGAACAGGGTCCGGAAACACCATATATTTT
j_call: TRBJ2-7; v_call: TRBV18; d_call: -; clone_size: few; cdr3_aa: CASSPTRVYEQYF; cdr3_nt: TGTGCCAGCTCTCCCACGAGGGTTTACGAGCAGTACTTC
j_call: TRBJ2-7; v_call: TRBV10-2; d_call: -; clone_size: -; cdr3_aa: CASSGDRYEQYF; cdr3_nt: TGCGCCAGCAGTGGAGACAGATACGAGCAGTACTTC
j_call: TRBJ1-5; v_call: TRBV28; d_call: TRBD1; clone_size: -; cdr3_aa: CASRTGGRQPQHF; cdr3_nt: TGTGCCAGCAGGACAGGGGGCAGACAGCCCCAGCATTTT
j_call: TRBJ1-2; v_call: TRBV6-6; d_call: -; clone_size: -; cdr3_aa: CASSYSSTGYGYTF; cdr3_nt: TGTGCCAGCAGTTACTCGAGTACAGGGTATGGCTACACCTTC
j_call: TRBJ2-1; v_call: TRBV5-1; d_call: -; clone_size: -; cdr3_aa: CASSLTPLNEQFF; cdr3_nt: TGCGCCAGCAGCTTGACGCCCCTTAATGAGCAGTTCTTC
j_call: TRBJ2-7; v_call: TRBV11-3; d_call: -; clone_size: -; cdr3_aa: CASSLGGLSSYEQYF; cdr3_nt: TGTGCCAGCAGCTTAGGCGGACTAAGCTCCTACGAGCAGTACTTC
j_call: TRBJ1-4; v_call: TRBV7-8; d_call: -; clone_size: -; cdr3_aa: CASSTKGFSGKLFF; cdr3_nt: TGTGCCAGCAGCACTAAGGGTTTTTCGGGAAAACTGTTTTTT
j_call: TRBJ2-5; v_call: TRBV9; d_call: -; clone_size: -; cdr3_aa: CASSVFTDQETQYF; cdr3_nt: TGTGCCAGCAGCGTATTTACGGACCAAGAGACCCAGTACTTC
j_call: TRBJ2-1; v_call: TRBV5-1; d_call: -; clone_size: -; cdr3_aa: CASSRRLGNEQFF; cdr3_nt: TGCGCCAGCAGCAGGAGACTAGGCAATGAGCAGTTCTTC
j_call: TRBJ1-3; v_call: TRBV2; d_call: -; clone_size: -; cdr3_aa: CASQRGSGNTIYF; cdr3_nt: TGTGCCAGTCAGAGAGGTTCTGGAAACACCATATATTTT
j_call: TRBJ1-1; v_call: TRBV7-6; d_call: -; clone_size: -; cdr3_aa: CASSPSIEAFF; cdr3_nt: TGTGCCAGCAGCCCAAGTATCGAAGCTTTCTTT
j_call: TRBJ1-4; v_call: TRBV28; d_call: -; clone_size: -; cdr3_aa: CASSSRRTNEKLFF; cdr3_nt: TGTGCCAGCAGCTCGAGGAGAACTAATGAAAAACTGTTTTTT